The source of this T cell receptor beta chain is a study of shared clonotypes between healthy human individuals. Study-level findings and limits: Clonotypes that were shared across a few donors made up around 5.5% of naive CD4 clonotypes. With few donors, the genetic and exposure-history diversity represented was limited.

The protocol was immunoSEQ multiplex PCR, while the TCRdb copy is restricted to in-frame clones and leaves out a portion. The table shows over 2,000,000 clones, with 93% occurring only once. It was CD45RO-negative cells, positively selected for CCR7, that made up naive CD8 cells, with terminally differentiated effector memory CD45RA+ cells excluded. All participating donors were Caucasian adults from Nashville, Tennessee. In the case of this clone: The antigen is not known.

The CDR3 has 15 residues. V lost 5 bases and J lost 3, with 14 bases in between. Germline V gene lookup returns CDR1 MNHEY and CDR2 SMNVEV (reference sequence). The material sequenced was naive CD8+ T cells from PBMCs. The TCR comes from a man between 18 and 35 years old in good health. Some clones in this sample may be carry-over from other donors' samples. The chain uses TRBV27 and TRBJ2-1, with D unclear. The CDR3 reads CASSPQDFGYNEQFF. CDR3 DNA sequence: TGTGCCAGCAGTCCGCAGGATTTCGGCTACAATGAGCAGTTCTTC.